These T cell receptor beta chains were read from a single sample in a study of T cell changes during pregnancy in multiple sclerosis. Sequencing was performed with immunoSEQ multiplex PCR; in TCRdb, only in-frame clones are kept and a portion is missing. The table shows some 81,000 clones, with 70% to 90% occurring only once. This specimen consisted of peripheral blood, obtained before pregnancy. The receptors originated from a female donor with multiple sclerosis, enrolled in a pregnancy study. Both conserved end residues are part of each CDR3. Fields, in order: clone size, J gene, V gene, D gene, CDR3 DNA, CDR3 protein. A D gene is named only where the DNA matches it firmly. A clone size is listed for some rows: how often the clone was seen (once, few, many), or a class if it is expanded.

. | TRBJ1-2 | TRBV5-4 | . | TGTGCCAGCAGCTTGGTCGGCGGCTCTTGGGGCTACACCTTC | CASSLVGGSWGYTF
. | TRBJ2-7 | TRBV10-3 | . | TGTGCCATCAGTGACCCTCCAGGGGTATCCCTCTACGAGCAGTACTTC | CAISDPPGVSLYEQYF
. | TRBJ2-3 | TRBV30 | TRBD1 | TGTGCCTGGGGGCGGACAGGGAACACAGATACGCAGTATTTT | CAWGRTGNTDTQYF
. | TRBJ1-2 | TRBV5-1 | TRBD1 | TGTGCCAGCAGCACCGGGACAGGGGGGTATGGCTACACCTTC | CASSTGTGGYGYTF
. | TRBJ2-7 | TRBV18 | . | TGTGCCAGCTCACCACCGGCGAAGACAGGAGTAATTACCTACGAGCAGTACTTC | CASSPPAKTGVITYEQYF
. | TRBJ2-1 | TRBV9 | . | TGTGCCAGCAGCGTTTTCGGCTCCTACAATGAGCAGTTCTTC | CASSVFGSYNEQFF
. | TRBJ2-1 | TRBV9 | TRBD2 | TGTGCCAGCAGCGCCTTCGGACTAGCGGGGAACGCTGAGCAGTTCTTC | CASSAFGLAGNAEQFF
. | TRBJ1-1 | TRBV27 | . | TGTGCCAGCTTCAGACAGTATGAAGCTTTCTTT | CASFRQYEAFF
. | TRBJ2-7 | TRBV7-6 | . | TGTGCCAGCAGCTTAAGCCCGACAGGCAGCACCCACGAGCAGTACTTC | CASSLSPTGSTHEQYF
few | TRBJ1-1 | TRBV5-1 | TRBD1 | TGCGCCAGCAGCACAGGGGTCCCCATAAAACAACTCTTCTTT | CASSTGVPIKQLFF
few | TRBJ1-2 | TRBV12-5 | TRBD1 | TGTGCTAGTGGTCCACCCGGGACAGGGTCGTTGGGCGGCTATGGCTACACCTTC | CASGPPGTGSLGGYGYTF
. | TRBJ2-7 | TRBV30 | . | TGTGCCTGGAGTCCCCTCGGGGGAACCTACGAGCAGTACTTC | CAWSPLGGTYEQYF
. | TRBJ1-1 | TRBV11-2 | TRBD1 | TGTGCCAGCAGCTACCCACGACAGGGAACTGAAGCTTTCTTT | CASSYPRQGTEAFF
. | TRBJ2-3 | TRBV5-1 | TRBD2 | TGCGCCAGCAGCATTATTCTAGCGGGGACGCCCACAGATACGCAGTATTTT | CASSIILAGTPTDTQYF
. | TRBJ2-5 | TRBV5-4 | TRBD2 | TGTGCCAGCGACCTGACACCGGGAGGGGAGACCCAGTACTTC | CASDLTPGGETQYF
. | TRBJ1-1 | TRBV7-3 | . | TGTGCCAGCAGCTCTACAGGGATTTCTGAAGCTTTCTTT | CASSSTGISEAFF
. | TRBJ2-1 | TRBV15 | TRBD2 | TGTGCCACCAGCAGAGATCGGGGGGAGGTGCAGTTCTTC | CATSRDRGEVQFF
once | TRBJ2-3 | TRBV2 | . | TGTGCCAGCAGTGAGGTCTGGAGTCCAGATACGCAGTATTTT | CASSEVWSPDTQYF
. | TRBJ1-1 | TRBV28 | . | TGTGCCAGCAGTTTATTAGGAACGGAGACTGAAGCTTTCTTT | CASSLLGTETEAFF
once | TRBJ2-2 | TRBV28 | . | TGTGCCAGCAGTCCCGTACGCGGGTCGGGCACCGGGGAGCTGTTTTTT | CASSPVRGSGTGELFF
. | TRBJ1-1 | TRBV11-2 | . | TGTGCCAGCAGCTCCCTTACAGGGCGGGGGGGAGCTTTCTTT | CASSSLTGRGGAFF
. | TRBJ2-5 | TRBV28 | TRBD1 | TGTGCCAGCAGTTGGGGGGACAGGGAGGGAGAGACCCAGTACTTC | CASSWGDREGETQYF
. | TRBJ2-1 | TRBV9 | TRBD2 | TGTGCCAGCGCCGCTAGCGGGGGCCGCCCTTCCTACAATGAGCAGTTCTTC | CASAASGGRPSYNEQFF
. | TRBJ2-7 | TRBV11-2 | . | TGTGCCAGCAGCTTAGCGGCGGGCTACTCCTACGAGCAGTACTTC | CASSLAAGYSYEQYF
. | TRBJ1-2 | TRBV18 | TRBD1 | TGTGCCAGCTCACCTCAGGGGGCGCGTGGCTATGGCTACACCTTC | CASSPQGARGYGYTF
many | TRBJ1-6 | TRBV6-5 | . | TGTGCCAGCAGTTACGGGGCCAGGGTTAGGTCACCCCTCCACTTT | CASSYGARVRSPLHF
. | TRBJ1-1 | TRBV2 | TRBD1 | TGTGCCAGCAGGGAGGAGGGGGCCACTGAAGCTTTCTTT | CASREEGATEAFF
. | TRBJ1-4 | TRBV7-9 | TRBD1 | TGTGCCAGCAGCTTCCTAACGGGACAGGAGGGGGAAAAACTGTTTTTT | CASSFLTGQEGEKLFF
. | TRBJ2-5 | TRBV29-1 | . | TGCAGCGTACGGGCAGGGGAAGAGACCCAGTACTTC | CSVRAGEETQYF
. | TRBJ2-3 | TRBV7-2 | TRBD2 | TGTGCCAGCAGCTTAGCGCGGTCAGCGGGGGGTTCCACAGATACGCAGTATTTT | CASSLARSAGGSTDTQYF
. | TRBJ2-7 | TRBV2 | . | TGTGCCAGCAGTGATCTTCCCTACGAGCAGTACTTC | CASSDLPYEQYF
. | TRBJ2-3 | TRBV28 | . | TGTGCCAGCAGTTTCTTGGATACGCAGTATTTT | CASSFLDTQYF
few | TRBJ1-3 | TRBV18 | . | TGTGCCAGCTCACCACCGACAGGAGACTCTGGAAACACCATATATTTT | CASSPPTGDSGNTIYF
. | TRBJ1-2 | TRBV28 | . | TGTGCCAGCAGTTTGATAGGCGGCTATGGCTACACCTTC | CASSLIGGYGYTF
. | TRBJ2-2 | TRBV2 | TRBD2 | TGTGCCAGCAGGACTAGCGGGGGCTCGACCGGGGAGCTGTTTTTT | CASRTSGGSTGELFF
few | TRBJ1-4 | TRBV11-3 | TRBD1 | TGTGCCAGCAGACTCGACAGGGAAAAGGAAAAACTGTTTTTT | CASRLDREKEKLFF
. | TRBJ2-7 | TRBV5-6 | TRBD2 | TGTGCCAGCAGAGCAGCGGGGGCCCTCTACGAGCAGTACTTC | CASRAAGALYEQYF
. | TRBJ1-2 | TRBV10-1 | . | TGCGCCAGCAGTGAGTCGGCCCCGCCGATGGTCTATGGCTACACCTTC | CASSESAPPMVYGYTF
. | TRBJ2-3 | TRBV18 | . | TGTGCCAGCTCACACGGAGGTGTGTCAGATACGCAGTATTTT | CASSHGGVSDTQYF
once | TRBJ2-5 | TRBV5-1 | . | TGCGCCAGCAGCTTGGGCCCAACAGGGCAGGGGGAGACCCAGTACTTC | CASSLGPTGQGETQYF
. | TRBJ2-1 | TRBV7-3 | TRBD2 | TGTGCCAGCAGCTTTAGCGGGGGGTCTAATGAGCAGTTCTTC | CASSFSGGSNEQFF
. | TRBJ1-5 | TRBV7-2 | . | TGTGCCAGCAGCTTAGTCAGGGATCAGCCCCAGCATTTT | CASSLVRDQPQHF
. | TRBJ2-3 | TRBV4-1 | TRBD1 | TGCGCCAGCAGCCAAGATGGGACAGCCTCAGATACGCAGTATTTT | CASSQDGTASDTQYF
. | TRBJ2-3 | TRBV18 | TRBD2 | TGTGCCAGCTCACCTCAGTGGGGGGGAGATACGCAGTATTTT | CASSPQWGGDTQYF
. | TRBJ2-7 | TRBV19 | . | TGTGCCAGTAGTAGAGGGGGTTCGAATTCCTACGAGCAGTACTTC | CASSRGGSNSYEQYF
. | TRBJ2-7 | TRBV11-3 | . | TGTGCCAGCAGCTTAGGTCAGGAACAGGGTAGGTACGAGCAGTACTTC | CASSLGQEQGRYEQYF
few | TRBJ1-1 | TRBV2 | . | TGTGCCAGCAGCGCCGAGGGGGACACTGAAGCTTTCTTT | CASSAEGDTEAFF
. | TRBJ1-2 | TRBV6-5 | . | TGTGCCAGCAGTTACGGGCAGGGCGGCTACACCTTC | CASSYGQGGYTF
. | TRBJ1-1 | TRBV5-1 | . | TGCGCCAGCAGCTTGGCTAACTTTCTAACTGAAGCTTTCTTT | CASSLANFLTEAFF
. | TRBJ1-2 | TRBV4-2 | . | TGTGCCAGCAGCCAAGATCTAAGGGGTGGCGTCTATGGCTACACCTTC | CASSQDLRGGVYGYTF
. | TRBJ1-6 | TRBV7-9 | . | TGTGCCAGCAGCTTAGACGGGGATTCACCCCTCCACTTT | CASSLDGDSPLHF
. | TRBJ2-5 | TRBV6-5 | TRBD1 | TGTGCCAGCAGTTATCTTTCAGGGGGTGAGACCCAGTACTTC | CASSYLSGGETQYF
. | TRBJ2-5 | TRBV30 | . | TGTGCCTGGAGTCCCCCCCAAGGGGTCCCCCAGTACTTC | CAWSPPQGVPQYF
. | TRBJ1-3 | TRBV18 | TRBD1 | TGTGCCAGCTCACCGAGACAGGGGGCGCGAGGAAACACCATATATTTT | CASSPRQGARGNTIYF